These 27 T cell receptor beta chains came from one sample sequenced in a study of control samples from healthy donors and cancer patients. Sequencing used immunoSEQ multiplex PCR; TCRdb keeps in-frame clones, though not all of them. The sample gives 100,000 to 150,000 clones, roughly 92% of which show up once; over 0.5% is in the top ten. Sequencing used PBMCs. The receptors derive from an elderly man with head and neck cancer.

The chain carries TRBV30 and TRBJ2-5; 10 bases fit TRBD2. Trimming removed 1 base from V and 10 bases from J; junction bases left unmatched: 6. The CDR3 runs to 13 residues. Germline V CDR1 and CDR2: GTSNPN, SVGIG (reference sequence). CDR3 DNA sequence: TGTGCCTGGAGTGCAGCGGGAGGGCCCTTCCAGTACTTC. This sequence encodes CAWSAAGGPFQYF.

The chain combines TRBV5-1 with TRBJ1-2; 7 nucleotides agree with TRBD1. V shed 4 bases, J shed 2 bases, and the junction held 8 bases outside the gene matches. The CDR3 is made up of 15 amino acids. Germline V gene sequence: CDR1 SGHRS, CDR2 YFSETQ. CDR3 bases: TGCGCCAGCAGCATACAACAGGGGCCGAACTATGGCTACACCTTC. This encodes CASSIQQGPNYGYTF.

In this sample, this clone turned up once. The chain is built from TRBV18 and TRBJ2-7; 9 bases agree with TRBD1. The CDR3 has 14 residues. V lost 3 bases to trimming and J lost 7 bases; unmatched junction nucleotides: 7. In germline, CDR1 is KGHSH, CDR2 LQKENI. The CDR3 protein is CASSPPGTGWEQYF. CDR3 nucleotides: TGTGCCAGCTCACCGCCCGGGACAGGGTGGGAGCAGTACTTC.

The chain couples TRBV5-1 to TRBJ1-1; TRBD1 aligns across 8 bases. From germline, CDR1 is SGHRS and CDR2 YFSETQ. Trimming took 0 bases from V and 0 from J; bases not matched to a gene: 7. The CDR3 length is 17 residues. CDR3 nucleotides: TGCGCCAGCAGCTTGGGGGCGACAGGGGCTATGAACACTGAAGCTTTCTTT. Translation: CASSLGATGAMNTEAFF.

The CDR3 region is CASRVRGDAEKLFF. The CDR3 DNA follows: TGCGCCAGCAGGGTGCGGGGAGATGCTGAAAAACTGTTTTTT. J is TRBJ1-4 and V is TRBV5-1; D is unresolved. Germline V gene sequence: CDR1 SGHRS, CDR2 YFSETQ. The V end lost 5 bases, the J end lost 7 bases, and 15 bases lay between the germline ends. The CDR3 totals 14 residues.

The chain employs TRBV5-1 and TRBJ2-1, with 7 bases aligning to TRBD1. CDR3 size: 13 residues. Germline assignment: CDR1 SGHRS and CDR2 YFSETQ. V lost 3 bases, J lost 5 bases, and 2 bases stayed unmatched. Written as DNA, the CDR3 is TGCGCCAGCAGCTGGGACAGCGACAATGAGCAGTTCTTC. This sequence encodes CASSWDSDNEQFF.

This rearrangement joins TRBV19 to TRBJ1-5; D might be TRBD1 (5 bases). The CDR3 length is 13 residues. CDR1 and CDR2 from the germline V gene are LNHDA and SQIVND (reference sequence). The V end lost 7 bases, the J end lost 6 bases, and 13 bases lay between the germline ends. CDR3 sequence: CASTDRPGQPQHF. DNA of the CDR3: TGTGCCAGTACAGACAGACCAGGTCAGCCCCAGCATTTT.

The genes are TRBV12-5 and TRBJ2-7; maybe TRBD1 (6 bases). CDR1 is LGHNT and CDR2 is FRNRAP in the germline V gene. V lost 4 bases, J lost 5 bases, and 15 bases lay in between. The CDR3 length is 14 residues. The CDR3 sequence: CASGWDIPGNEQYF. The CDR3 DNA reads as TGTGCTAGTGGTTGGGACATCCCCGGGAACGAGCAGTACTTC.

The chain employs TRBV19 and TRBJ1-2, with D hard to call. The V gene's germline CDR1 is LNHDA and CDR2 SQIVND (reference sequence). With 7 bases removed from V and 2 bases from J, the gap between germline ends came to 20 bases. The CDR3 is made up of 16 amino acids. The CDR3, as DNA: TGTGCCAGTACCACCCAGGAAGGGAACGGGAACTATGGCTACACCTTC. Translation gives CASTTQEGNGNYGYTF.

The chain is built from TRBV2 and TRBJ2-5, with 10 bases lining up with TRBD2. The CDR3 is made up of 16 amino acids. Germline V gene sequence: CDR1 SNHLY, CDR2 FYNNEI. The trim removed 3 bases at V and 4 bases at J, leaving 8 bases unmatched. The CDR3 DNA follows: TGTGCCAGCAGTGACGGGGATAGCGGGAGGCGAGAGACCCAGTACTTC. Amino acids: CASSDGDSGRRETQYF.

The genes are TRBV5-4 and TRBJ1-6, with D tentatively TRBD1 (5 bases). The V and J ends lost 0 bases and 8 bases respectively, with 15 bases between them. The CDR3 is made up of 16 amino acids. The germline V gene encodes CDR1 SGHNT and CDR2 YYREEE (reference sequence). CDR3 DNA sequence: TGTGCCAGCAGCTTGGGGGGCCCGGGGCTCCATTCACCCCTCCACTTT. Translating gives CASSLGGPGLHSPLHF.

This clone was detected only once. This chain connects TRBV6-4 to TRBJ1-2; 7 bases agree with TRBD1. CDR3 size: 13 residues. J lost 8 bases, V lost 6 bases, and 9 bases had no gene match. CDR1 and CDR2 (germline): MRHNA, SNTAGT. The CDR3 reads CASRATGVEGYTF. CDR3 coding DNA: TGTGCCAGCAGGGCTACAGGGGTAGAAGGCTACACCTTC.

This clone came up once. The chain employs TRBV10-3 and TRBJ2-7; no clear D gene. The CDR3 is 11 amino acids. CDR1 is ENHRY and CDR2 is SYGVKD in the germline V gene. V was clipped by 1 base and J by 3 bases, with 1 base between them. This CDR3 reads CAISEFYEQYF. CDR3 in DNA: TGTGCCATCAGTGAGTTCTACGAGCAGTACTTC.

This clone appeared a single time. J is TRBJ2-1 and V is TRBV5-4; TRBD2 matches at 10 bases. The germline CDR1 and CDR2 sequences are SGHNT and YYREEE (reference sequence). This CDR3 contains 18 residues. The V gene end was trimmed by 4 bases and the J gene end by 9 bases; junction bases not matched to a gene: 19. The CDR3 loop is CASSPHRQSGGASGEQFF. CDR3 nucleotides: TGTGCCAGCAGCCCTCACCGTCAAAGCGGGGGGGCATCGGGTGAGCAGTTCTTC. Full variable domain (missing parts from reference TRBV5-4 and TRBJ2-1): ETGVTQSPTHLIKTRGQQVTLRCSSQSGHNTVSWYQQALGQGPQFIFQYYREEENGRGNFPPRFSGLQFPNYSSELNVNALELDDSALYLCASSPHRQSGGASGEQFFGPGTRLTVL.

The chain links TRBV4-1 to TRBJ1-3; TRBD1 might be the D (5 bases). The CDR3 sequence is 17 residues long. Germline CDR1 is MGHRA and CDR2 is YSYEKL. Trimming shortened V by 0 bases and J by 2 bases, and 14 bases separated the two germline ends. The CDR3 protein is CASSQDRSGTTGNTIYF. For the CDR3, the DNA is TGCGCCAGCAGCCAAGATCGATCAGGGACCACTGGAAACACCATATATTTT.

The genes are TRBV21-1 and TRBJ1-3; TRBD1 was called by the table and not checked on the DNA. TRBV21-1 is classified as a pseudogene. There are 17 residues in the CDR3. CDR3 sequence reads: CASSRRPRTDSGNTIYF. CDR3 coding DNA: TGTGCCAGCAGCAGACGCCCTCGGACAGACTCTGGAAACACCATATATTTT.

The V and J genes are TRBV6-1 and TRBJ1-6; D not resolved. The CDR3 covers 15 residues. In germline, CDR1 is MNHNS, CDR2 SASEGT. Trimming left V 1 base short and J 11 bases short, with 15 bases between. CDR3 sequence (DNA): TGTGCCAGCAGTGAAGAGGAGAATGAGGTGGCACCCCTCCACTTT. Translating it yields CASSEEENEVAPLHF.

CDR3 DNA sequence: TGTGCCAGCAGCCACCTTGACTATGGCTACACCTTC. Its protein product is CASSHLDYGYTF. This rearrangement joins TRBV14 to TRBJ1-2; no firm D call. Germline loops: CDR1 SGHDN, CDR2 FVKESK. The CDR3 covers 12 residues. The V end was cut by 3 bases, the J end by 3 bases, with 5 bases between. Based on the CDR3 plus reference TRBV14 and TRBJ1-2, the full variable domain is EAGVTQFPSHSVIEKGQTVTLRCDPISGHDNLYWYRRVMGKEIKFLLHFVKESKQDESGMPNNRFLAERTGGTYSTLKVQPAELEDSGVYFCASSHLDYGYTFGSGTRLTVV.

This sequence joins TRBV29-1 and TRBJ1-1; tentatively, D is TRBD1 (6 bases). This CDR3 region has 13 residues. Germline V lookup: CDR1 SQVTM, CDR2 ANQGSEA. The V gene lost 7 bases and the J gene lost 6 bases, with 18 bases spanning the gap. The CDR3 region is CSAGGSRGPEAFF. CDR3 DNA: TGCAGCGCGGGGGGGAGCAGGGGCCCTGAAGCTTTCTTT.

J is TRBJ2-1 and V is TRBV5-1; tentative D call: TRBD1 (6 bases). Trimming removed 2 bases from V and 5 bases from J, with 8 bases in between. From germline, CDR1 is SGHRS and CDR2 YFSETQ. The CDR3 length is 13 residues. In DNA form, the CDR3 reads TGCGCCAGCAGCTTTTACAGGGACAATGAGCAGTTCTTC. It is translated as CASSFYRDNEQFF.

This clone was detected only a few times. This sequence joins TRBV5-1 and TRBJ1-3, with no clear D. The germline V gene encodes CDR1 SGHRS and CDR2 YFSETQ. This CDR3 has 13 residues. Trimming took off 0 bases at V and 4 bases at J, with 5 bases between the two ends. The CDR3 bases are TGCGCCAGCAGCTTGGAACCCGGAAACACCATATATTTT. Protein sequence: CASSLEPGNTIYF.

This chain connects TRBV12-3 or TRBV12-4 to TRBJ1-5, with TRBD1 matching 7 bases. This CDR3 contains 13 residues. V dropped 6 bases and J dropped 3; count of bases not matched to a gene: 2. The CDR3 is CASRGQANQPQHF. The CDR3 DNA follows: TGTGCCAGCAGAGGACAGGCCAATCAGCCCCAGCATTTT.

This chain links TRBV5-1 with TRBJ1-2; D may be TRBD1 (5 bases). V was shortened by 0 bases and J by 3 bases, with 9 bases between the two germline ends. Germline V gives CDR1 SGHRS, CDR2 YFSETQ. CDR3 size: 14 residues. For the CDR3, the DNA is TGCGCCAGCAGCTTGGGAGGGACCCACTATGGCTACACCTTC. Translation gives CASSLGGTHYGYTF.

The V gene is TRBV27, the J gene TRBJ1-2; 7 positions agree with TRBD1. This CDR3 region has 15 residues. Germline CDR1 MNHEY, CDR2 SMNVEV (reference sequence). V dropped 4 bases and J dropped 0; count of bases not matched to a gene: 5. CDR3 in DNA: TGTGCCAGCAGTTCCGTAGGGACAGCTAACTATGGCTACACCTTC. Translation gives CASSSVGTANYGYTF.

This clone was counted once. The chain joins TRBV5-4 to TRBJ2-1, with unresolved D. Trimming took off 0 bases at V and 5 bases at J, with 6 bases between the two ends. The CDR3 spans 13 residues. Germline CDR1 is SGHNT and CDR2 is YYREEE (reference sequence). The CDR3 DNA sequence: TGTGCCAGCAGCTTGGACCTAAACAATGAGCAGTTCTTC. Translating gives CASSLDLNNEQFF. Full variable domain (outside the CDR3, taken from reference TRBV5-4 and TRBJ2-1): ETGVTQSPTHLIKTRGQQVTLRCSSQSGHNTVSWYQQALGQGPQFIFQYYREEENGRGNFPPRFSGLQFPNYSSELNVNALELDDSALYLCASSLDLNNEQFFGPGTRLTVL.

The chain has TRBV6-2 or TRBV6-3 and TRBJ2-7; unclear D gene. Germline assignment: CDR1 MNHEY and CDR2 SVGEGT. V was clipped by 6 bases and J by 2 bases, with 14 bases between them. The length of the CDR3 is 14 residues. The DNA for the CDR3 is TGTGCCAGCAGCCCGGACGGTAAACCCTACGAGCAGTACTTC. This translates into CASSPDGKPYEQYF.

The chain joins TRBV6-5 to TRBJ1-5; unclear D gene. The V gene's germline CDR1 is MNHEY and CDR2 SVGAGI. V was clipped by 4 bases and J by 0 bases, with 4 bases between them. The length of the CDR3 is 13 residues. Here the CDR3 reads CASSWSSNQPQHF. The CDR3 DNA follows: TGTGCCAGCAGTTGGAGTAGCAATCAGCCCCAGCATTTT.